Sequencing of this T cell receptor beta chain was carried out in a study of T cells in tuberculosis. Study context: In South Africa, adults with active tuberculosis were compared with IGRA-negative and latently infected IGRA-positive adolescents.

Trimming at V came to 2 bases and at J to 1 base, leaving 7 bases not matched to a gene. Germline V gene lookup returns CDR1 MNHNS and CDR2 SASEGT. The CDR3 totals 16 residues. Points from the study as a whole: Active tuberculosis patients had shorter CDR3-alpha; the beta difference was nonsignificant. GMM-specific TCRs were nearer to active tuberculosis alpha repertoires, suggesting expansion.

Only in-frame clones appear in the TCRdb table, and some are missing; sequencing was by immunoSEQ multiplex PCR. The sample includes 35,000 to 55,000 clones, about 94% of them seen just once. With respect to this clone: Its antigen remains unidentified.

The TCR sequence derives from a donor aged 10-29 years with latent tuberculosis or without tuberculosis infection. Some clones in this sample may be carry-over from other donors' samples. Sequences were obtained from PBMCs. The V and J genes are TRBV6-1 and TRBJ1-1, with 7 bases identical to TRBD1. This CDR3 reads CASSEIQGPPNTEAFF. In nucleotides, the CDR3 is TGTGCCAGCAGTGAAATACAGGGGCCCCCGAACACTGAAGCTTTCTTT.